The rows below give T cell receptor beta chains drawn from one sample of a study of T cell repertoires in cytomegalovirus infection. In TCRdb, the reads were re-called with MiXCR into one record per CDR3 protein. The sample holds approximately 770,000 distinct CDR3 sequences; almost 30% are singletons and the top ten take around 13%. No antigen has been identified for these receptors. The sequencing used cultured CD8+ T cells from PBMCs, collected from culture after CMV antigen stimulation. All receptors derive from a human donor in good health (CMV status not recorded). Some clones in this sample may be carry-over from other donors' samples. CDR3s include the opening cysteine and the closing phenylalanine or tryptophan. Each record gives: J gene, V gene, D gene, clone size, CDR3 DNA, CDR3 protein. A D gene is named only where the DNA matches it firmly. Clone size is given for some rows only: seen once, a few or many times, or a class if the clone is expanded.

TRBJ1-5	TRBV6-1	NA	few	TGTGCCACCCAACGAGAGGGGCTGAGCAATCAGCCCCAGCATTTT	CATQREGLSNQPQHF
TRBJ2-1	TRBV2	TRBD2	many	TGTGCCAGCAGTCGTAGCGGGGGGTTCTACAATGAGCAGTTCTTC	CASSRSGGFYNEQFF
TRBJ2-2	TRBV20-1	NA	NA	TGCAGTGCTAGTACAGGGTACACCGGGGAGCTGTTTTTT	CSASTGYTGELFF
TRBJ1-1	TRBV7-9	NA	NA	TGTGCCAGCAGCTTACGGGCGATGAACACTGAAGCTTTCTTT	CASSLRAMNTEAFF
TRBJ1-1	TRBV7-8	NA	NA	TGTGCTAGCAGCTCCAGGACAGTGGGCGTAGGGTACATGGGCACTGAAGCTTTCTTT	CASSSRTVGVGYMGTEAFF
TRBJ2-3	TRBV27	NA	few	TGTGCCAGCAGTTTTGAGCGTACAGATACGCAGTATTTT	CASSFERTDTQYF
TRBJ2-7	TRBV18	TRBD1	few	TGTGCCAGCTCACCGTTCGACAGGGATTACGAGCAGTACTTC	CASSPFDRDYEQYF
TRBJ2-1	TRBV7-9	NA	NA	TGTGCCAGCAGCCTCGAGACGAATGAGCAGTTCTTC	CASSLETNEQFF
TRBJ2-1	TRBV27	NA	NA	TGTGCCAGCAGGGGTCCCCACAATGAGCAGTTCTTC	CASRGPHNEQFF
TRBJ1-2	TRBV6-5	NA	NA	TGTGCCAGCAGTTACAAAGAGGGGAGGGTAATTAATGGCTACACCTTC	CASSYKEGRVINGYTF
TRBJ2-7	TRBV20-1	NA	NA	TGCAGTGCCAGGAGGCGGGGACCCTCCTACGAGCAGTACTTC	CSARRRGPSYEQYF
TRBJ2-2	TRBV20-1	TRBD2	NA	TGCAGTGCTAGAGATACCCTAGCGGGGGGGCTTAGCACCGGGGAGCTGTTTTTT	CSARDTLAGGLSTGELFF
TRBJ2-3	TRBV7-9	NA	few	TGTGCCAGCAACTTAGTTGGAGAGGGAATCGTCACAGATACGCAGTATTTT	CASNLVGEGIVTDTQYF
TRBJ2-6	TRBV7-9	NA	NA	TGTGCCAGCAGCGTAACTAGGGGGGGTCCTGGTGAGGCCAACGTCCTGACTTTC	CASSVTRGGPGEANVLTF
TRBJ2-7	TRBV28	TRBD1	NA	TGTGCCAGCAGATCGCCGGGACAGTTGACCTACGAGCAGTACTTC	CASRSPGQLTYEQYF
TRBJ2-1	TRBV10-1	NA	NA	TGCGCCAGCAGCTCTCTATGGGGCCAAGAGAATGAGCAGTTCTTC	CASSSLWGQENEQFF
TRBJ2-1	TRBV5-8	NA	few	TGTGCCAGCAGCTTGGGACGATCCAAACTGGGGAGGTACAATGAGCAGTTCTTC	CASSLGRSKLGRYNEQFF
TRBJ2-3	TRBV6-2/TRBV6-3	NA	NA	TGTGCCAGCACTTACGGACGAACAGATACGCAGTATTTT	CASTYGRTDTQYF
TRBJ2-3	TRBV6-5	TRBD2	few	TGTGCCAGCAGTTACTGGACTAGCGGCACAGATACGCAGTATTTT	CASSYWTSGTDTQYF
TRBJ2-1	TRBV11-2	TRBD2	NA	TGTGCCAGCAGCCACTGGACTAGCGGGGGGGATTATGAGCAGTTCTTC	CASSHWTSGGDYEQFF
TRBJ1-4	TRBV5-1	NA	once	TGCGCCAGCCGCAGGACGGATGAAACTTATGAAAAACTGTTTTTT	CASRRTDETYEKLFF
TRBJ2-5	TRBV12-3/TRBV12-4	NA	NA	TGTGCCAGCAGTTCCCCCGGGACCACCGGTGAGACCCAGTACTTC	CASSSPGTTGETQYF
TRBJ2-2	TRBV27	NA	NA	TGTGCCAGCAGTTCCCCGAAAGAAAGGGTCACCGGGGAGCTGTTTTTT	CASSSPKERVTGELFF
TRBJ2-2	TRBV11-2	TRBD1	NA	TGTGCCAGCAGCTTAGAAGGGGGCGGCGGGGAGCTGTTTTTT	CASSLEGGGGELFF
TRBJ1-1	TRBV6-1	NA	NA	TGTGCCAGCAGTGCGAACGGGAACACTGAAGCTTTCTTT	CASSANGNTEAFF
TRBJ2-5	TRBV29-1	TRBD1	NA	TGCAGCGAGTCGGACAGGGGGACGGAAGAGACCCAGTACTTC	CSESDRGTEETQYF
TRBJ1-5	TRBV6-5	NA	few	TGTGCCAGCAGTTACTCGTGGAATCAGCCCCAGCATTTT	CASSYSWNQPQHF
TRBJ2-1	TRBV4-1	TRBD2	NA	TGCGCCAGCAGCCAAGGTAGCGGGGGGACACGGAGTAATGAGCAGTTCTTC	CASSQGSGGTRSNEQFF
TRBJ1-1	TRBV7-6	TRBD1	many	TGTGCCAGCAGCCCCAGTGGACAGGGAGGATCTGAAGCTTTCTTT	CASSPSGQGGSEAFF
TRBJ2-7	TRBV3-1	NA	few	TGTGCCAGCAGTCCCCAGGACTACGAGCAGTACTTC	CASSPQDYEQYF
TRBJ2-2	TRBV4-1	NA	NA	TGCGCCAGCAGCCAGAGGGCAGGGTTCACCGGGGAGCTGTTTTTT	CASSQRAGFTGELFF
TRBJ2-3	TRBV7-2	NA	NA	TGTGCCAGCAGCACGGGGGACAGAGCAACAGATACGCAGTATTTT	CASSTGDRATDTQYF
TRBJ1-1	TRBV5-5	NA	NA	TGTGCCAGCAGCCTACAGGGTAGCCCTGAAGCTTTCTTT	CASSLQGSPEAFF
TRBJ2-1	TRBV7-7	NA	NA	TGTGCTAGCAGCCCGGGGGGCGCTATTAGCTCCTACAATGAGCAGTTCTTC	CASSPGGAISSYNEQFF
TRBJ2-1	TRBV12-3/TRBV12-4	NA	few	TGTGCCAGCAGTTCCATAATTCCAGAGCAGTTCTTC	CASSSIIPEQFF
TRBJ1-3	TRBV20-1	NA	NA	TGCAGTGCTAGAGACGGAGGGGGCTCTGGAAACACCATATATTTT	CSARDGGGSGNTIYF
TRBJ2-1	TRBV6-2/TRBV6-3	NA	NA	TGTGCCAGCTCGCCCGGGGGGCCAAACAATGAGCAGTTCTTC	CASSPGGPNNEQFF
TRBJ2-2	TRBV7-3	NA	few	TGTGCCAGCAGCCCCGGGAGCGCGAACACCGGGGAGCTGTTTTTT	CASSPGSANTGELFF
TRBJ2-3	TRBV7-6	NA	many	TGTGCCAGCAGCTTAGATTGGGCGAGGGCAGATACGCAGTATTTT	CASSLDWARADTQYF
TRBJ1-2	TRBV11-2	NA	few	TGTGCCAGCAGCTCTCGGACCCGGAGGAACTATGGCTACACCTTC	CASSSRTRRNYGYTF
TRBJ1-2	TRBV20-1	TRBD1	NA	TGCAGTGCGGACAGGGACTATGGCTACACCTTC	CSADRDYGYTF
TRBJ1-1	TRBV19	NA	many	TGTGCCAGCCAAATTTCCGGAGACACTGAAGCTTTCTTT	CASQISGDTEAFF
TRBJ2-1	TRBV27	TRBD1	NA	TGTGCCAGCAGTTTGACAGGGCTCGCAACTGAATCCTTCTCCTACAATGAGCAGTTCTTC	CASSLTGLATESFSYNEQFF
TRBJ2-3	TRBV13	NA	NA	TGTGCCAGCAGCTTAGGGCAGGGCGTGAATACGCAGTATTTT	CASSLGQGVNTQYF
TRBJ1-2	TRBV6-2/TRBV6-3	NA	NA	TGTGCCAGCAGTTCCTCAGTGTGGCGAGACTATGGCTACACCTTC	CASSSSVWRDYGYTF